This is a list of T cell receptor beta chains from one sample in a study of T cells after posttransplantation cyclophosphamide. The data were produced by immunoSEQ multiplex PCR, yet TCRdb's version contains in-frame clones alone and is incomplete. The sample holds some 20,000 clones, under 99% seen once. Specimen: naive CD4+ T cells sorted from PBMCs. All receptors come from a man aged 35 to 55 in good health, CMV-negative, and a related stem cell transplant donor. Each CDR3 is given with its conserved first and last residue. The D gene is left open where the match is weak.

TRBJ2-7 | TRBD1 | 16 | TRBV15 | TGTGCCACCAGCAGAGGTCTCGGGACAGTAGTTGACGAGCAGTACTTC | CATSRGLGTVVDEQYF
TRBJ2-7 | TRBD1 | 13 | TRBV28 | TGTGCCAGCAGCACCAGGGGGCTCAACGAGCAGTACTTC | CASSTRGLNEQYF
TRBJ2-7 | TRBD2 | 15 | TRBV27 | TGTGCCAGCAGTCGGTACCCCAGCGGGACCTACGAGCAGTACTTC | CASSRYPSGTYEQYF
TRBJ2-7 | TRBD1 | 12 | TRBV6-1 | TGTGCCAGCAGGGCAGGGGGTTACGAGCAGTACTTC | CASRAGGYEQYF
TRBJ1-2 | TRBD1 | 16 | TRBV5-1 | TGCGCCAGCAGCTCCTATCCCCGGGACAGGGGCTATGGCTACACCTTC | CASSSYPRDRGYGYTF
TRBJ2-1 | . | 14 | TRBV5-1 | TGCGCCAGCAGTTCGGCGGTCTCCTACAATGAGCAGTTCTTC | CASSSAVSYNEQFF
TRBJ2-7 | TRBD2 | 14 | TRBV2 | TGTGCCAGCCGAAAACTAGCGGGAGGGCCCGAGCAGTACTTC | CASRKLAGGPEQYF
TRBJ1-1 | . | 14 | TRBV10-3 | TGTGCCATCAGTGAAGTTGGGCCAGGCACTGAAGCTTTCTTT | CAISEVGPGTEAFF
TRBJ2-1 | TRBD2 | 15 | TRBV2 | TGTGCCAGCAGGAAAACTAGCGGGAGCTACAATGAGCAGTTCTTC | CASRKTSGSYNEQFF
TRBJ2-5 | . | 11 | TRBV20-1 | TGCAGTGCCCCCTACGGGGAGACCCAGTACTTC | CSAPYGETQYF
TRBJ2-7 | TRBD2 | 16 | TRBV9 | TGTGCCAGCAGCGTTACTAGCGGGAGCCTGGGGGACGAGCAGTACTTC | CASSVTSGSLGDEQYF
TRBJ2-3 | . | 13 | TRBV6-1 | TGTGCCAGCGCCCGACAGGTTTCAGATACGCAGTATTTT | CASARQVSDTQYF
TRBJ2-7 | TRBD2 | 18 | TRBV5-1 | TGCGCCAGCGGACCAGGCGGGAGGGCGGGAGGGGTACAATACGAGCAGTACTTC | CASGPGGRAGGVQYEQYF
TRBJ1-1 | . | 12 | TRBV11-2 | TGTGCCAGCAGCTCAGTCGGGACAGAAGCTTTCTTT | CASSSVGTEAFF
TRBJ2-5 | . | 13 | TRBV23-1 | TGCGCCAGCAGTCAGACAGATCAAGAGACCCAGTACTTC | CASSQTDQETQYF
TRBJ1-4 | TRBD1 | 14 | TRBV30 | TGTGCCTGGGGACAGGGGGTTACTAATGAAAAACTGTTTTTT | CAWGQGVTNEKLFF